Listed below are T cell receptor beta chains from one sample, sequenced in a study of cytomegalovirus exposure and HLA in healthy donors. Generated by immunoSEQ multiplex PCR, the TCRdb table keeps only in-frame clones and is missing some. The profile shows approximately 160,000 clones, 68% of them singletons. The sequencing sample was made of PBMCs. Source of these receptors: a woman aged 40-49 years in good health and CMV-seropositive. Each CDR3 is given with its conserved first and last residue. D genes are given only for firm matches. The size field is filled for only some rows; it gives once, few, many or a size class.

abundance: once
d_gene: .
j_gene: TRBJ2-5
v_gene: TRBV15
CDR3nt: TGTGCCACCAGCAGAGGGAGGCAGCCCAGTACCCAAGAGACCCAGTACTTC
CDR3aa: CATSRGRQPSTQETQYF

abundance: .
d_gene: TRBD1
j_gene: TRBJ1-1
v_gene: TRBV27
CDR3nt: TGTGCCAGCAGTCCCCCGACAGGGAGGAACACTGAAGCTTTCTTT
CDR3aa: CASSPPTGRNTEAFF

abundance: .
d_gene: .
j_gene: TRBJ1-1
v_gene: TRBV11-2
CDR3nt: TGTGCCAGCAGCCCTGACGGGAGAGGCACTGAAGCTTTCTTT
CDR3aa: CASSPDGRGTEAFF

abundance: few
d_gene: .
j_gene: TRBJ2-7
v_gene: TRBV9
CDR3nt: TGTGCCAGCAGCGTAGCTGACAGGCCTACCTACGAGCAGTACTTC
CDR3aa: CASSVADRPTYEQYF

abundance: .
d_gene: .
j_gene: TRBJ2-7
v_gene: TRBV4-1
CDR3nt: TGCGCCAGCAGCCAAGTCTCCACAGACGAGCAGTACTTC
CDR3aa: CASSQVSTDEQYF

abundance: .
d_gene: .
j_gene: TRBJ2-1
v_gene: TRBV4-1
CDR3nt: TGCGCCAGCAGCCAAGTCGTGCGGACTCTAGTGTTCTTC
CDR3aa: CASSQVVRTLVFF

abundance: .
d_gene: .
j_gene: TRBJ1-5
v_gene: TRBV2
CDR3nt: TGTGCCAGCAACAGGTGGGTGAGTCAGCCCCAGCATTTT
CDR3aa: CASNRWVSQPQHF

abundance: many
d_gene: TRBD1
j_gene: TRBJ1-5
v_gene: TRBV19
CDR3nt: TGTGCCAGTAGTCCTCGACAGGGGTACCAGCCCCAGCATTTT
CDR3aa: CASSPRQGYQPQHF

abundance: few
d_gene: TRBD1
j_gene: TRBJ2-2
v_gene: TRBV19
CDR3nt: TGTGCCAGTAGTCTATGGACGGGACAGGGGGAAACCGGGGAGCTGTTTTTT
CDR3aa: CASSLWTGQGETGELFF

abundance: .
d_gene: .
j_gene: TRBJ1-1
v_gene: TRBV28
CDR3nt: TGTGCCAGCAGATCGGGGGGCTTGGCTGAAGCTTTCTTT
CDR3aa: CASRSGGLAEAFF

abundance: .
d_gene: TRBD1
j_gene: TRBJ1-1
v_gene: TRBV19
CDR3nt: TGTGCCAGTAGTCCGGGACAGGTTAACACTGAAGCTTTCTTT
CDR3aa: CASSPGQVNTEAFF

abundance: .
d_gene: .
j_gene: TRBJ2-7
v_gene: TRBV7-6
CDR3nt: TGTGCCAGCAGCTTAGGCCAGGGAACCTACGAGCAGTACTTC
CDR3aa: CASSLGQGTYEQYF

abundance: few
d_gene: .
j_gene: TRBJ2-7
v_gene: TRBV29-1
CDR3nt: TGCAGCGTTCCCGAGCGGCAAAGAGGGCCGCCCTCTATTTCAGGCACTTACGAGCAGTACTTC
CDR3aa: CSVPERQRGPPSISGTYEQYF

abundance: .
d_gene: TRBD1
j_gene: TRBJ1-2
v_gene: TRBV28
CDR3nt: TGTGCCAGCAGTAAGGACAGGGGGCACGGCTACACCTTC
CDR3aa: CASSKDRGHGYTF

abundance: few
d_gene: TRBD1
j_gene: TRBJ1-1
v_gene: TRBV6-1
CDR3nt: TGTGCCAGCAGAAATTACAGGGGGGGCACTGAAGCTTTCTTT
CDR3aa: CASRNYRGGTEAFF

abundance: .
d_gene: TRBD1
j_gene: TRBJ1-2
v_gene: TRBV2
CDR3nt: TGTGCCAGCGTCCCGAAGGGACAGGGCTCGTATAACTATGGCTACACCTTC
CDR3aa: CASVPKGQGSYNYGYTF

abundance: .
d_gene: .
j_gene: TRBJ1-1
v_gene: TRBV7-2
CDR3nt: TGTGCCAGCAGCCCCCAGGTCGGGGTGAACACTGAAGCTTTCTTT
CDR3aa: CASSPQVGVNTEAFF

abundance: .
d_gene: TRBD1
j_gene: TRBJ2-7
v_gene: TRBV2
CDR3nt: TGTGCCAGCAGTGACCCAGGGGGTCGTTTCTACGAGCAGTACTTC
CDR3aa: CASSDPGGRFYEQYF

abundance: .
d_gene: .
j_gene: TRBJ2-7
v_gene: TRBV5-1
CDR3nt: TGCGCCAGCAGCTTGGATGCGGCCTACTACGAGCAGTACTTC
CDR3aa: CASSLDAAYYEQYF

abundance: few
d_gene: TRBD1
j_gene: TRBJ1-5
v_gene: TRBV5-1
CDR3nt: TGCGCCAGCAGCTTGGGACAGGGGGCAAATCAGCCCCAGCATTTT
CDR3aa: CASSLGQGANQPQHF

abundance: .
d_gene: TRBD2
j_gene: TRBJ2-3
v_gene: TRBV27
CDR3nt: TGTGCCAGCAGTCCGACTAGCCTTGAAAACACAGATACGCAGTATTTT
CDR3aa: CASSPTSLENTDTQYF

abundance: .
d_gene: TRBD1
j_gene: TRBJ2-7
v_gene: TRBV11-2
CDR3nt: TGTGCCAGCAGCGATGGGACAGGGACCGAGCAGTACTTC
CDR3aa: CASSDGTGTEQYF

abundance: few
d_gene: .
j_gene: TRBJ2-1
v_gene: TRBV7-9
CDR3nt: TGTTCCAGCAGCACCGACTTCGGCGGGCAGTTCTTC
CDR3aa: CSSSTDFGGQFF

abundance: .
d_gene: .
j_gene: TRBJ1-4
v_gene: TRBV7-9
CDR3nt: TGTGCCAGCAACCCCGGGGGAGCTTCCGAAAAACTGTTTTTT
CDR3aa: CASNPGGASEKLFF

abundance: .
d_gene: .
j_gene: TRBJ1-4
v_gene: TRBV7-2
CDR3nt: TGTGCCAGCAGCTTAGCGCCGGGAGGTGGCGAAAAACTGTTTTTT
CDR3aa: CASSLAPGGGEKLFF

abundance: .
d_gene: .
j_gene: TRBJ1-1
v_gene: TRBV18
CDR3nt: TGTGCCAGCTCACCAATTTCAGGTTCGGAAGCTTTCTTT
CDR3aa: CASSPISGSEAFF

abundance: .
d_gene: TRBD2
j_gene: TRBJ2-3
v_gene: TRBV5-4
CDR3nt: TGTGCCAGCAGCTTTCGGGGGGCAGATACGCAGTATTTT
CDR3aa: CASSFRGADTQYF

abundance: .
d_gene: .
j_gene: TRBJ1-4
v_gene: TRBV28
CDR3nt: TGTGCCAGCAGTTCTCACACAACTAATGAAAAACTGTTTTTT
CDR3aa: CASSSHTTNEKLFF

abundance: .
d_gene: .
j_gene: TRBJ2-1
v_gene: TRBV6-5
CDR3nt: TGTGCCAGCAGATTGGGCTTGGGCAATGAGCAGTTCTTC
CDR3aa: CASRLGLGNEQFF

abundance: .
d_gene: .
j_gene: TRBJ1-5
v_gene: TRBV4-1
CDR3nt: TGCGCCAGCAGCCCTCCGGGACATACGAGCAATCAGCCCCAGCATTTT
CDR3aa: CASSPPGHTSNQPQHF

abundance: .
d_gene: .
j_gene: TRBJ2-2
v_gene: TRBV5-4
CDR3nt: TGTGCCAGCAGCTTTGTAGCCACCGGGGAGCTGTTTTTT
CDR3aa: CASSFVATGELFF

abundance: .
d_gene: .
j_gene: TRBJ2-7
v_gene: TRBV5-6
CDR3nt: TGTGCCAGCAGCTTGGCTCGGCAGGATCCCTACGAGCAGTACTTC
CDR3aa: CASSLARQDPYEQYF

abundance: .
d_gene: .
j_gene: TRBJ1-1
v_gene: TRBV5-1
CDR3nt: TGCGCCAGCAGCTTGAGAGAGCGGGGTCTGAACACTGAAGCTTTCTTT
CDR3aa: CASSLRERGLNTEAFF

abundance: .
d_gene: TRBD2
j_gene: TRBJ2-1
v_gene: TRBV9
CDR3nt: TGTGCCAGCAGCGTCGGTGAGGGAGGGCCCGATGAGCAGTTCTTC
CDR3aa: CASSVGEGGPDEQFF

abundance: few
d_gene: .
j_gene: TRBJ1-1
v_gene: TRBV9
CDR3nt: TGTGCCAGCAGCGTGACAGGTATGAACACTGAAGCTTTCTTT
CDR3aa: CASSVTGMNTEAFF

abundance: .
d_gene: TRBD1
j_gene: TRBJ1-3
v_gene: TRBV5-1
CDR3nt: TGCGCCAGCAGCCCCGTGGGGACAGGGCTTCGGAGCTCTGGAAACACCATATATTTT
CDR3aa: CASSPVGTGLRSSGNTIYF

abundance: .
d_gene: .
j_gene: TRBJ1-2
v_gene: TRBV19
CDR3nt: TGTGCCAGTAGTGTCTCACCCGCGGATGGCTACACCTTC
CDR3aa: CASSVSPADGYTF

abundance: once
d_gene: .
j_gene: TRBJ2-2
v_gene: TRBV6-5
CDR3nt: TGTGCCAGCAGTTACTCGAGGCTAGCCACCGGGGAGCTGTTTTTT
CDR3aa: CASSYSRLATGELFF